Each of the 14 T cell receptor beta chains below was sequenced from the same sample in a study of T cell changes during pregnancy in multiple sclerosis. Method: immunoSEQ multiplex PCR; TCRdb's copy keeps in-frame clones and lacks some. The top ten hold 1.5% to 2% of the sample, which has fewer than 95,000 clones, roughly nine tenths seen once. The material was peripheral blood, obtained in the first trimester of pregnancy. These receptors came from a female donor in good health, enrolled as a control in a pregnancy study.

V is TRBV18 and J is TRBJ2-7, with D maybe TRBD1 (6 bases). The CDR3 contains 17 residues. The V gene lost 1 base and the J gene lost 4 bases, with 20 bases spanning the gap. Germline V CDR1 and CDR2: KGHSH, LQKENI. CDR3 in amino acids: CASSPREYVQGMYEQYF. The CDR3 nucleotides read TGTGCCAGCTCACCACGGGAGTACGTCCAGGGGATGTACGAGCAGTACTTC.

The chain joins TRBV2 to TRBJ2-5, with 14 nucleotides matching TRBD2. This CDR3 region has 16 residues. V lost 10 bases to trimming and J lost 5 bases; unmatched junction nucleotides: 12. CDR1 and CDR2 from the germline V gene are SNHLY and FYNNEI. For the CDR3, the DNA is TGTGCCATCCTAGACGGGACTAGCGGGAGCTGGGAGACCCAGTACTTC. Its protein product is CAILDGTSGSWETQYF. The entire variable domain, with the rest obtained from reference TRBV2 and TRBJ2-5, is as follows: EPEVTQTPSHQVTQMGQEVILRCVPISNHLYFYWYRQILGQKVEFLVSFYNNEISEKSEIFDDQFSVERPDGSNFTLKIRSTKLEDSAMYFCAILDGTSGSWETQYFGPGTRLLVL.

The rearrangement uses TRBV28 and TRBJ2-5, with 8 bases identical to TRBD2. Trimming took 5 bases from V and 1 from J; bases not matched to a gene: 6. Germline V gene sequence: CDR1 MDHEN, CDR2 SYDVKM. The CDR3 runs 15 residues. The DNA of the CDR3 is TGTGCCAGCAGTGGATTAGCGGGAATCCAAGAGACCCAGTACTTC. It is translated as CASSGLAGIQETQYF.

This clone was observed once. The chain links TRBV29-1 to TRBJ2-3; TRBD2 matches at 12 bases. V lost 4 bases to trimming and J lost 1 base; unmatched junction nucleotides: 9. Germline values: CDR1 SQVTM, CDR2 ANQGSEA. CDR3 length: 17 amino acids. CDR3 in amino acids: CSVVSRLAGAGTDTQYF. The CDR3 coding sequence is TGCAGCGTTGTTTCTCGACTAGCGGGAGCGGGCACAGATACGCAGTATTTT.

The V and J genes are TRBV19 and TRBJ2-5, with D perhaps TRBD1 (5 bases). This CDR3 spans 13 amino acids. In germline, CDR1 is LNHDA, CDR2 SQIVND (reference sequence). With 6 bases removed from V and 0 bases from J, the gap between germline ends came to 8 bases. CDR3 sequence: CASSPGHQETQYF. The CDR3 DNA sequence: TGTGCCAGTAGCCCAGGGCACCAAGAGACCCAGTACTTC.

The chain employs TRBV7-8 and TRBJ2-7; 9 bases map to TRBD1. V dropped 1 base and J dropped 0; count of bases not matched to a gene: 7. CDR3 length: 17 residues. Per germline, CDR1 SGHVS and CDR2 FQNEAQ. This chain's CDR3 is CASSLGGATGGSYEQYF. CDR3 nucleotides: TGTGCCAGCAGCTTAGGGGGGGCGACAGGGGGCTCCTACGAGCAGTACTTC.

The chain couples TRBV2 to TRBJ1-1; 10 positions agree with TRBD1. The CDR3 covers 14 residues. The V segment lost 4 bases and the J segment 7 bases; nucleotides outside the gene matches: 6. CDR1 and CDR2 (germline): SNHLY, FYNNEI. CDR3 sequence reads: CASSGLTGGVEAFF. For the CDR3, the DNA is TGTGCCAGCAGTGGATTGACAGGGGGCGTTGAAGCTTTCTTT. Supplemented by reference TRBV2 and TRBJ1-1, the full variable domain reads EPEVTQTPSHQVTQMGQEVILRCVPISNHLYFYWYRQILGQKVEFLVSFYNNEISEKSEIFDDQFSVERPDGSNFTLKIRSTKLEDSAMYFCASSGLTGGVEAFFGQGTRLTVV.

This clone appeared a single time. The chain combines TRBV5-1 with TRBJ2-7; 7 bases fit TRBD1. This CDR3 has 13 amino acids. Germline assignment: CDR1 SGHRS and CDR2 YFSETQ. With 7 bases clipped from V and 4 bases from J, the junction kept 8 bases outside the gene matches. CDR3 amino acids: CASRATGSYEQYF. As DNA, the CDR3 is TGCGCCAGCCGGGCGACAGGGTCATACGAGCAGTACTTC.

The chain's CDR3 is CASSYPGTYHDEQYF. CDR3 coding DNA: TGTGCCAGCAGTTACCCCGGGACATACCACGACGAGCAGTACTTC. The chain recombines TRBV28 with TRBJ2-7; D perhaps matches TRBD1 (6 bases). V was shortened by 4 bases and J by 5 bases, with 18 bases between the two germline ends. Germline assignment: CDR1 MDHEN and CDR2 SYDVKM. The CDR3 spans 15 residues.

This clone showed up just once. The chain combines TRBV4-1 with TRBJ2-7; D is unclear. Trimming removed 0 bases at V and 2 bases at J, with 14 bases between. Germline values: CDR1 MGHRA, CDR2 YSYEKL. The CDR3 length is 16 residues. The CDR3 DNA reads TGCGCCAGCAGCCAAGATCTGGCAGGTTCTCCCTACGAGCAGTACTTC. Translating gives CASSQDLAGSPYEQYF.

This clone was observed a single time. V and J are TRBV27 and TRBJ2-3; no reliable D call. This CDR3 is 13 amino acids long. V was cut by 2 bases and J by 2 bases, with 5 bases left in between. The V gene's germline CDR1 is MNHEY and CDR2 SMNVEV (reference sequence). This CDR3 reads CASSLVLTDTQYF. In nucleotides, the CDR3 is TGTGCCAGCAGTTTAGTTCTCACAGATACGCAGTATTTT.

The chain has TRBV27 and TRBJ2-3; 11 bases are a match to TRBD2. There are 16 residues in the CDR3. CDR1 is MNHEY and CDR2 is SMNVEV in the germline V gene (reference sequence). After removal of 3 bases from V and 3 bases from J, the junction contained 5 bases not matched to a gene. This CDR3 is CASSLQLAGVTDTQYF. The CDR3, as DNA: TGTGCCAGCAGTTTGCAACTAGCGGGAGTTACAGATACGCAGTATTTT.

DNA for the CDR3: TGTGCCAGCAGTTACTCACAGAACCCTAACTATGGCTACACCTTC. It translates to CASSYSQNPNYGYTF. The V call is TRBV6-5, the J call TRBJ1-2; D is ambiguous. Germline V lookup: CDR1 MNHEY, CDR2 SVGAGI. The length of the CDR3 is 15 residues. V was clipped by 0 bases and J by 0 bases, with 8 bases between them.

The V call is TRBV5-4, the J call TRBJ2-2; D might be TRBD2 (5 bases). CDR1 is SGHNT and CDR2 is YYREEE in the germline V gene (reference sequence). The CDR3 is made up of 15 amino acids. V lost 5 bases to trimming and J lost 3 bases, with 14 bases between them. The CDR3 DNA reads as TGTGCCAGCAGACAAAGCGGAGGAGACACCGGGGAGCTGTTTTTT. Residues: CASRQSGGDTGELFF. The full variable domain, rest sourced from reference TRBV5-4 and TRBJ2-2, is ETGVTQSPTHLIKTRGQQVTLRCSSQSGHNTVSWYQQALGQGPQFIFQYYREEENGRGNFPPRFSGLQFPNYSSELNVNALELDDSALYLCASRQSGGDTGELFFGEGSRLTVL.